Sequencing of this TCR beta chain was carried out in a study of T cell repertoires in cytomegalovirus infection. Findings of the study overall: The ex vivo response was dominated by HLA-C-restricted CMV-specific TCR beta clonotypes.

Of note for this clonotype: The antigen is not known.

TCRdb analysed the reads with MiXCR anew, one entry per CDR3 protein. Altogether 100,000 to 150,000 distinct CDR3 sequences are present, 25% to 35% being singletons, with the ten largest covering roughly 50%. The CDR3 consists of 16 residues. From germline, CDR1 is SGHTS and CDR2 YDEGEE. V was pared by 0 bases and J by 0 bases, with 7 bases between. The sequence came from a human donor in good health (CMV status not recorded). Some clones in this sample may be carry-over from other donors' samples. This specimen was CD8+ T cells from cultured PBMCs, taken from culture after CMV antigen stimulation. The rearrangement uses TRBV5-8 and TRBJ1-6; D is perhaps TRBD1 (5 bases). CDR3 amino acids: CASSLADTSYNSPLHF. Written as DNA, the CDR3 is TGTGCCAGCAGCTTGGCGGACACCTCCTATAATTCACCCCTCCACTTT. The full variable domain, in which reference TRBV5-8 and TRBJ1-6 provide the parts outside the CDR3, is EAGVTQSPTHLIKTRGQQATLRCSPISGHTSVYWYQQALGLGLQFLLWYDEGEERNRGNFPPRFSGRQFPNYSSELNVNALELEDSALYLCASSLADTSYNSPLHFGNGTRLTVT.